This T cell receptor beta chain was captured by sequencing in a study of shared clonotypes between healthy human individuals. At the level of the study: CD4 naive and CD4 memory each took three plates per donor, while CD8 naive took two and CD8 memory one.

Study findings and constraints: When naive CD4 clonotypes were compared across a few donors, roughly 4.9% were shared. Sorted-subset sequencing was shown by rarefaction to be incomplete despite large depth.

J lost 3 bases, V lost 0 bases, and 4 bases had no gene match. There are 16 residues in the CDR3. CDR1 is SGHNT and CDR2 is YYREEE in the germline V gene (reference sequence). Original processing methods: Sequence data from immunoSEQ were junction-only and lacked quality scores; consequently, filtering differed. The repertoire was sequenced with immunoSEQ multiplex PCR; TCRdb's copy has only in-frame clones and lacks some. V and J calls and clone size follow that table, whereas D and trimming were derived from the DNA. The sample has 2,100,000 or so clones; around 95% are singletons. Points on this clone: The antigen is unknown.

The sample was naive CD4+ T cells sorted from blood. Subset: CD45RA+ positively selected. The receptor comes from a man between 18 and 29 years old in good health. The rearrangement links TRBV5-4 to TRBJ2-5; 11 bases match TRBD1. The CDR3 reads CASSLAGQGAKETQYF. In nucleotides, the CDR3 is TGTGCCAGCAGCTTGGCCGGACAGGGGGCGAAAGAGACCCAGTACTTC.